The clone carrying this T cell receptor beta chain was seen once. Its specificity is unknown. The junction shows a germline mismatch at one end, possibly a read error. Treatment meaning: roughly 11-day PBMC culture with coronavirus spike peptide pools or control peptides (ViraFEST assay). A half-volume replacement of the medium with fresh IL-2 medium was performed on days 3 and 7. The Oncomine TCR Beta short-read assay was what sequenced the DNA obtained from cultured CD4+ T cells. DNA came from CD4+ T cells after culture. TCRdb fed the PCR reads into MiXCR, producing one record per CDR3 protein. The data contain approximately 7,500 distinct CDR3 sequences, 50% to 70% of them singletons. This sample is drawn from a study of vaccination and CD4 T cells after COVID-19. Broader study findings: It was observed that, in convalescent patients, a median approximately 86% of reactive clones arose only post-vaccination.

Germline CDR1 is MDHEN and CDR2 is SYDVKM. The CDR3 covers 11 residues. The specimen was CD4+ T cells from blood, cultured in vitro. The V call is TRBV28, the J call TRBJ2-7; 10 bases agree with TRBD1. The source of this sequence is a human donor who had recovered from COVID-19. The CDR3 reads CASRNDRGLHF. CDR3 sequence (DNA): TGTGCCAGCAGAAACGACAGGGGGCTACACTTC.